Each of the 17 T cell receptor beta chains below was sequenced from the same sample in a study of beta chain features in type 1 diabetes. These receptors have no known antigen. The whole isolated RNA underwent reverse transcription, so sequencing captured expressed TCRB transcripts. Clones were sequenced by immunoSEQ multiplex PCR, and TCRdb holds only the in-frame ones, with some missing. This table has about 340,000 clones, roughly 12% appearing once. Study observations and caveats: Patients with Type 1 diabetes showed moderately but significantly shorter TCRB CDR3s in all four CD4+ subsets.

The sample taken for sequencing was naive CD4+ T cells from blood. The receptors here all came from a woman between 18 and 29 years old with type 1 diabetes.

The chain recombines TRBV6-5 with TRBJ1-2; D is possibly TRBD1 (6 bases). V was trimmed by 6 bases and J by 1 base, leaving 9 bases between them. The CDR3 has 13 residues. CDR1 MNHEY and CDR2 SVGAGI come from the germline V gene. This chain's CDR3 is CASRTDSNYGYTF. CDR3 sequence (DNA): TGTGCCAGCAGGACGGACAGTAACTATGGCTACACCTTC.

This clone has a handful of counts. The chain uses TRBV19 and TRBJ1-2; maybe TRBD1 (5 bases). V lost 3 bases, J lost 3 bases, and 14 bases lay in between. This CDR3 has 15 residues. Germline V gives CDR1 LNHDA, CDR2 SQIVND (reference sequence). As DNA, the CDR3 is TGTGCCAGTAGTATTGTGGGCAGGGAGGACTATGGCTACACCTTC. Amino acid sequence: CASSIVGREDYGYTF. The variable domain in full, with the rest retrieved from reference TRBV19 and TRBJ1-2, is DGGITQSPKYLFRKEGQNVTLSCEQNLNHDAMYWYRQDPGQGLRLIYYSQIVNDFQKGDIAEGYSVSREKKESFPLTVTSAQKNPTAFYLCASSIVGREDYGYTFGSGTRLTVV.

This clone was found many times. The rearrangement links TRBV23-1 to TRBJ1-5; D not certain. TRBV23-1 is an ORF; its function is uncertain. The CDR3 extends over 13 amino acids. Trimming shortened V by 6 bases and J by 6 bases, and 12 bases separated the two germline ends. The CDR3 nucleotides are TGCGCCAGCAGCCCGGGGAGAGGTCAGCCCCAGCATTTT. Its protein product is CASSPGRGQPQHF.

This clone was counted between two and nine times. In the same sample, other DNA sequences code for this CDR3. The chain uses TRBV9 and TRBJ2-3; possible D gene TRBD1, 5 bases. Germline assignment: CDR1 SGDLS and CDR2 YYNGEE. V lost 0 bases and J lost 0, with 8 bases in between. This CDR3 spans 15 amino acids. CDR3 in amino acids: CASSVVAGSTDTQYF. The CDR3 nucleotides are TGTGCCAGCAGCGTAGTTGCAGGGAGCACAGATACGCAGTATTTT.

The gene calls are TRBV5-1 and TRBJ1-1; no firm D call. The CDR3 totals 15 residues. Germline V gene data show CDR1 as SGHRS and CDR2 as YFSETQ. The V gene lost 1 base and the J gene lost 1 base, with 11 bases spanning the gap. The CDR3 nucleotides read TGCGCCAGCAGCTTGTCTTCAGGAACGAACACTGAAGCTTTCTTT. Encoded protein: CASSLSSGTNTEAFF.

V is TRBV19 and J is TRBJ1-1; 7 nucleotides align to TRBD1. Germline CDR1 is LNHDA and CDR2 is SQIVND (reference sequence). This CDR3 is built from 15 residues. The V segment lost 6 bases and the J segment 1 base; nucleotides outside the gene matches: 8. CDR3 DNA: TGTGCCAGTAGGACCTACCGGGACAGGAACACTGAAGCTTTCTTT. This codes for CASRTYRDRNTEAFF.

This clone was picked up a small number of times. The chain recombines TRBV19 with TRBJ1-5; no clear D. Germline lookup yields CDR1 LNHDA and CDR2 SQIVND (reference sequence). This CDR3 comprises 12 residues. Deletions cut 3 bases from V and 15 bases from J, with 15 bases between. CDR3 sequence (DNA): TGTGCCAGTAGTATTCTCGGATCGGGTGTGCATTTT. Protein sequence: CASSILGSGVHF.

The CDR3 DNA reads TGTGCCAGCAGACAGACGTACGAGCAGTACTTC. Translating gives CASRQTYEQYF. The chain uses TRBV7-8 and TRBJ2-7, with D unclear. In germline, CDR1 is SGHVS, CDR2 FQNEAQ. The CDR3 runs to 11 residues. Trimming stripped 6 bases from V and 4 bases from J, with 7 bases between.

This clone was counted a few times. The V and J genes are TRBV18 and TRBJ2-7; D perhaps matches TRBD2 (5 bases). The CDR3 contains 14 residues. CDR1 is KGHSH, CDR2 LQKENI, per germline. V shed 3 bases and J shed 3 bases, with 12 bases lying between them. The CDR3 spells CASSPRRRDYEQYF. CDR3 sequence (DNA): TGTGCCAGCTCACCGCGGAGGCGCGACTACGAGCAGTACTTC.

This clone was seen only a few times. The rearrangement links TRBV5-1 to TRBJ2-3, with D maybe TRBD1 (5 bases). The V end was cut by 1 base, the J end by 1 base, with 16 bases between. This CDR3 has 17 residues. Germline lookup yields CDR1 SGHRS and CDR2 YFSETQ. The DNA of the CDR3 is TGCGCCAGCAGCTTGCCCCTGGACACCTCTGGCACAGATACGCAGTATTTT. This translates into CASSLPLDTSGTDTQYF.

V usage is TRBV7-3 and J usage is TRBJ1-2, with 8 nucleotides matching TRBD1. V lost 5 bases to trimming and J lost 8 bases; unmatched junction nucleotides: 10. The CDR3 loop spans 14 amino acids. CDR1 and CDR2 (germline): SGHTA, FQGTGA. CDR3 in DNA: TGTGCCAGCAGCCGACCCGGACAGGGTGACGGCTACACCTTC. It encodes CASSRPGQGDGYTF.

The chain uses TRBV6-6 and TRBJ2-5; 8 bases align to TRBD1. V dropped 7 bases and J dropped 4; count of bases not matched to a gene: 5. The CDR3 covers 13 residues. The germline gives CDR1 MNHNY, CDR2 SVGAGI (reference sequence). The CDR3 here is CASNIQGGETQYF. In DNA form, the CDR3 reads TGTGCCAGCAATATACAGGGGGGAGAGACCCAGTACTTC.

This clone appeared a few times. J is TRBJ2-3 and V is TRBV9, with TRBD2 matching 12 bases. The CDR3 totals 17 residues. Germline assignment: CDR1 SGDLS and CDR2 YYNGEE. The J segment lost 1 base and the V segment lost 3 bases, leaving 6 bases of the junction unmatched. CDR3 residues: CASSAKTSGSRTDTQYF. The CDR3 bases are TGTGCCAGCAGCGCCAAGACTAGCGGGAGCCGCACAGATACGCAGTATTTT.

The rearrangement uses TRBV7-9 and TRBJ1-2; D remains unclear. The CDR3 extends over 13 amino acids. V shed 7 bases and J shed 3 bases, with 12 bases lying between them. CDR1 and CDR2 from the germline V gene are SEHNR and FQNEAQ (reference sequence). The CDR3 region has the DNA TGTGCCAGCACCCTACCTCAGGACTATGGCTACACCTTC. Translation gives CASTLPQDYGYTF.

This chain joins TRBV13 and TRBJ2-5; 8 positions match TRBD2. Germline-derived CDR1 and CDR2 are PRHDT and FYEKMQ (reference sequence). V shed 5 bases and J 6 bases; nucleotides not matched to a gene: 17. The CDR3 length is 17 residues. CDR3 bases: TGTGCCAGCAGCCCCCGCGGTTCGAGCGGGAGTGGCAAGACCCAGTACTTC. It yields the protein CASSPRGSSGSGKTQYF.

The sample holds a few counts of this clone. CDR3 region: CAWSVEAVRQETQYF. For the CDR3, the DNA is TGTGCCTGGAGTGTAGAGGCGGTCCGCCAAGAGACCCAGTACTTC. The chain links TRBV30 to TRBJ2-5; unclear D gene. Trimming stripped 0 bases from V and 1 base from J, with 12 bases between. CDR3 length equals 15 residues. In germline, CDR1 is GTSNPN, CDR2 SVGIG (reference sequence).

This clone was picked up a small number of times. J is TRBJ1-5 and V is TRBV28; 7 positions agree with TRBD1. The CDR3 has 12 amino acids. Trimming cost V 7 bases and J 7 bases; bases outside gene matches: 4. CDR1 and CDR2 (germline): MDHEN, SYDVKM. The CDR3 spells CASKAGGQPQHF. CDR3 coding DNA: TGTGCCAGCAAGGCAGGGGGGCAGCCCCAGCATTTT.